These 5 T cell receptor beta chains share one sample of origin, sequenced in a study of blood T cell repertoires in COVID-19. Produced via immunoSEQ multiplex PCR; TCRdb's table is partial and in-frame only. This sample has 100,000 to 120,000 clones, with about 85% found just once. The specimen was peripheral blood. All receptors come from a woman between 65 and 79 years old with acute or convalescent COVID-19.

The chain combines TRBV2 with TRBJ1-3, with D tentatively TRBD1 (5 bases). Trimming took 5 bases from V and 6 from J, leaving 11 bases between them. This CDR3 comprises 13 residues. Germline CDR1 and CDR2: SNHLY and FYNNEI. The CDR3 reads CASSLRQLNTIYF. For the CDR3, the DNA is TGTGCCAGCAGTTTGAGACAGCTAAACACCATATATTTT.

The J gene is TRBJ2-1, the V gene TRBV15; 8 nucleotides align to TRBD2. Losses at the gene ends were 2 bases for V and 10 bases for J; bases not matched to a gene: 13. The CDR3 has 16 residues. The germline CDR1 and CDR2 sequences are LNHNV and YYDKDF (reference sequence). The CDR3, as DNA: TGTGCCACCAGCAGAAATCCGGGACTAGGATCTTGGGAGCAGTTCTTC. Translated: CATSRNPGLGSWEQFF. The whole variable domain, filled in from reference TRBV15 and TRBJ2-1, reads DAMVIQNPRYQVTQFGKPVTLSCSQTLNHNVMYWYQQKSSQAPKLLFHYYDKDFNNEADTPDNFQSRRPNTSFCFLDIRSPGLGDTAMYLCATSRNPGLGSWEQFFGPGTRLTVL.

The V gene is TRBV21-1, the J gene TRBJ2-7; the table assigns TRBD2, which was not confirmed against the DNA. TRBV21-1 is a pseudogene locus. CDR3 length equals 18 residues. CDR3 amino acids: CASSKKWSLAGGYYEQYF. The DNA for the CDR3 is TGTGCCAGCAGCAAAAAATGGAGCTTAGCGGGAGGGTACTACGAGCAGTACTTC.

J is TRBJ1-2 and V is TRBV7-9; D remains unclear. CDR1 is SEHNR, CDR2 FQNEAQ, per germline (reference sequence). Trimming left V 8 bases short and J 11 bases short, with 21 bases between. There are 13 residues in the CDR3. The CDR3: CASGKGAERVYTF. CDR3 DNA sequence: TGTGCCAGCGGGAAAGGAGCGGAGCGGGTTTACACCTTC.

In regard to this clone: The same CDR3 also results from other DNA sequences found in this sample. This chain links TRBV30 with TRBJ2-7, with D perhaps TRBD1 (5 bases). Trimming left V 2 bases short and J 7 bases short, with 9 bases between. CDR1 is GTSNPN, CDR2 SVGIG, per germline (reference sequence). The CDR3 sequence is 11 residues long. The CDR3 sequence is CAWSSRDEQYF. The CDR3 DNA is TGTGCCTGGAGTTCCAGGGATGAGCAGTACTTC.